Sequencing of this TCR beta chain was carried out in a study of T cell responses to AZD1222 COVID-19 vaccine. Sequencing was performed with immunoSEQ multiplex PCR; in TCRdb, only in-frame clones are kept and a portion is missing. Among 95,000 to 150,000 clones, approximately 90% were seen once, and the ten largest hold 1.7%. The CDR3 contains 11 residues. Germline CDR1 is KGHSH and CDR2 is LQKENI. The germline V and J ends were trimmed by 6 bases and 10 bases, with 10 bases remaining between them. The receptor's source is an adult in good health. The chain has TRBV18 and TRBJ2-1; D is ambiguous. Sequenced material: peripheral blood, taken on day 0 of AZD1222 vaccination. In DNA form, the CDR3 reads TGTGCCAGCTCGCCCACAGAAGAGCAGTTCTTC. Its protein product is CASSPTEEQFF.